This T cell receptor (beta chain) was sequenced in a study of CXCR3-negative and CXCR3-positive naive CD8 T cells. The study, taken as a whole, reports: Both of the naive subsets showed about the same high diversity, but memory CD8+ cells had much less. Most assays used freshly isolated PBMCs, as cryopreservation partially reduced CXCR3. TRB CDR3s were more hydrophobic in CXCR3-positive than in CXCR3-negative naive cells. For naive cells, CXCR3-negative and CXCR3-positive subsets had similar TRBV-TRBJ usage; for memory cells, usage differed.

In preparing the TRB cDNA libraries, 5' RACE with UMI labels was used. TCRdb re-called the 5' RACE reads; one entry per CDR3 protein, DNA not given. Here the sample table reports about 120,000 distinct CDR3 sequences. Naive CD8+ T cells had a CD45RO-CCR7+CD27+CD95- phenotype. This CDR3 comprises 15 residues. Germline V gene sequence: CDR1 MGHRA, CDR2 YSYEKL. Note on this clonotype: The antigen is unknown.

The chain recombines TRBV4-1 with TRBJ2-7; TCRdb's D gene call, TRBD2, goes unchecked for lack of DNA. The sequence came from a human donor in good health. Some clones in this sample may be carry-over from other donors' samples. The sample was naive CXCR3+ CD8+ T cells from blood. The subset is: CD45RO-CCR7+CD27+CD95- naive CD8+ T cells expressing CXCR3 (TNR3+). CDR3 amino acids: CASSPNPGTSYEQYF.